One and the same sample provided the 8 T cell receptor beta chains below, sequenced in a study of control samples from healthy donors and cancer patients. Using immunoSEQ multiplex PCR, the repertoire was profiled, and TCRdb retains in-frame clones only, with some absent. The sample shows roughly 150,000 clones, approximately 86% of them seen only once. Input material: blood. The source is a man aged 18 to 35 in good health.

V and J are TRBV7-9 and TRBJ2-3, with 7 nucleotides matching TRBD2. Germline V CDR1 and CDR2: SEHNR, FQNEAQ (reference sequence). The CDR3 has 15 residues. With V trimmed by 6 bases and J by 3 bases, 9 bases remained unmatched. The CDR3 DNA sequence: TGTGCCAGCAGTCCACGGGCGGGGGAGACAGATACGCAGTATTTT. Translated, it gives CASSPRAGETDTQYF.

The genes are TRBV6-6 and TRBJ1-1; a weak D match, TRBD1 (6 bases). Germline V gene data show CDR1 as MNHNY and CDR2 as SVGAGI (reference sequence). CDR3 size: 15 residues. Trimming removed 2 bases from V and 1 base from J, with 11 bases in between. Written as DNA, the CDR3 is TGTGCCAGCAGTTACCTAACAGGGACGAACACTGAAGCTTTCTTT. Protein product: CASSYLTGTNTEAFF.

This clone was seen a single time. CDR3 sequence reads: CSALTYNEQFF. CDR3 nucleotides: TGCAGTGCTCTAACCTACAATGAGCAGTTCTTC. This chain joins TRBV20-1 and TRBJ2-1; no clear D gene. The V end lost 5 bases, the J end lost 2 bases, and 4 bases lay between the germline ends. Germline CDR1 DFQATT, CDR2 SNEGSKA (reference sequence). The CDR3 is made up of 11 amino acids.

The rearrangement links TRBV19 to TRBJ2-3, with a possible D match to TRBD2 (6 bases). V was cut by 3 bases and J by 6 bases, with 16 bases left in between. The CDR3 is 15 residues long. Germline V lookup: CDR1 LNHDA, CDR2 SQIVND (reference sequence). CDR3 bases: TGTGCCAGTAGTATTTATGGGCGGGGTCCCGATACGCAGTATTTT. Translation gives CASSIYGRGPDTQYF.

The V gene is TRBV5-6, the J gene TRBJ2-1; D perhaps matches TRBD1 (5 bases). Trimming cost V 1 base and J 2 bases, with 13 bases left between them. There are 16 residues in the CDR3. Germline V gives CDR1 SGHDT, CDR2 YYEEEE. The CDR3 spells CASSLRQGGPYNEQFF. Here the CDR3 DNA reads TGTGCCAGCAGCTTGAGGCAGGGTGGGCCCTACAATGAGCAGTTCTTC.

The CDR3 nucleotides read TGTGCCAGCAGTTACCGCGTTATTATGAACACTGAAGCTTTCTTT. It translates to CASSYRVIMNTEAFF. The chain recombines TRBV6-5 with TRBJ1-1, with D unresolved. The germline CDR1 and CDR2 sequences are MNHEY and SVGAGI. The CDR3 covers 15 residues. The ends were cut back, 2 bases at V and 0 bases at J, with 10 bases in the middle.

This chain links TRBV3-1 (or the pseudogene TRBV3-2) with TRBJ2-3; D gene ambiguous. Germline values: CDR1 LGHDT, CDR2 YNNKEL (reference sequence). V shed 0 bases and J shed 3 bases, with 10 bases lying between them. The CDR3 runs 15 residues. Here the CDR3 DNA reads TGTGCCAGCAGCCAAGATCGGGTTACGACAGATACGCAGTATTTT. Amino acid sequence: CASSQDRVTTDTQYF.

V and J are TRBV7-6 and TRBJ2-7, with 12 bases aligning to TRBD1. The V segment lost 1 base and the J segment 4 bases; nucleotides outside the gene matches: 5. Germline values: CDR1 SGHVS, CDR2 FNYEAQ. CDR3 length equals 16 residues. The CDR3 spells CASSLGGQGATYEQYF. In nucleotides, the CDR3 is TGTGCCAGCAGCTTAGGGGGACAGGGGGCCACGTACGAGCAGTACTTC. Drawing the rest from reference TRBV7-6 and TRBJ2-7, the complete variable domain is GAGVSQSPRYKVTKRGQDVALRCDPISGHVSLYWYRQALGQGPEFLTYFNYEAQQDKSGLPNDRFSAERPEGSISTLTIQRTEQRDSAMYRCASSLGGQGATYEQYFGPGTRLTVT.